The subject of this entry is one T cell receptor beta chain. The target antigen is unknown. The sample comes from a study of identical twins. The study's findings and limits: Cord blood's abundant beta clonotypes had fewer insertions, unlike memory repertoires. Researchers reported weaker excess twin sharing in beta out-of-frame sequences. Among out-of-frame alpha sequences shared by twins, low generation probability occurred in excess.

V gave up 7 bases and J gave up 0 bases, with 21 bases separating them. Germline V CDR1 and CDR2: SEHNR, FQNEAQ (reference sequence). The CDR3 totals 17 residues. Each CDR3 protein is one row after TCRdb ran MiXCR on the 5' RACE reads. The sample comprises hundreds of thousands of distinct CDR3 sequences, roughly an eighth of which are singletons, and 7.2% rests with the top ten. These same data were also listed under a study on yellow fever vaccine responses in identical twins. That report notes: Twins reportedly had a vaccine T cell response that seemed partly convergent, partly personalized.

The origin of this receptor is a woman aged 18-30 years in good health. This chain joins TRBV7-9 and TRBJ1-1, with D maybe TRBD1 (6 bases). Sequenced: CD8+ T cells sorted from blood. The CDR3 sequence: CASTPVGKGQLNTEAFF. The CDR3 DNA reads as TGTGCCAGCACCCCGGTGGGCAAAGGACAGTTGAACACTGAAGCTTTCTTT.